The clone carrying this T cell receptor beta chain was seen at least ten times. Its antigen is as yet unknown. The data originate from a study of molecular identifiers for immune sequencing clone quantification. Both previously described methods and listed TCR primers were employed to make bulk TCR libraries. From the PCR reads, TCRdb called clonotypes with MiXCR, one entry per CDR3 protein. The sample records approximately 590,000 distinct CDR3 sequences, about 25% being singletons. The CDR3 is 14 residues long. Overall study results and limits: Clones with over 20 RNA copies captured over 98% of effector molecules but under 1% of naive ones.

The source material was naive CD8+ T cells from blood, with Jurkat cell RNA spiked in. Documented subset: FACS-sorted CD8+CD4-CCR7+CD45RA+ naive T cells. This TCR was sampled from a human donor in good health. Some libraries in this study had Jurkat cell RNA spiked in. V gene TRBV21-1 combines with J gene TRBJ2-3; the table calls TRBD1, which could not be checked here. TRBV21-1 is listed as a pseudogene. The CDR3 bases are TGTGCCAGCAGCGCCCGGGACAGCACAGATACGCAGTATTTT. The encoded protein is CASSARDSTDTQYF.